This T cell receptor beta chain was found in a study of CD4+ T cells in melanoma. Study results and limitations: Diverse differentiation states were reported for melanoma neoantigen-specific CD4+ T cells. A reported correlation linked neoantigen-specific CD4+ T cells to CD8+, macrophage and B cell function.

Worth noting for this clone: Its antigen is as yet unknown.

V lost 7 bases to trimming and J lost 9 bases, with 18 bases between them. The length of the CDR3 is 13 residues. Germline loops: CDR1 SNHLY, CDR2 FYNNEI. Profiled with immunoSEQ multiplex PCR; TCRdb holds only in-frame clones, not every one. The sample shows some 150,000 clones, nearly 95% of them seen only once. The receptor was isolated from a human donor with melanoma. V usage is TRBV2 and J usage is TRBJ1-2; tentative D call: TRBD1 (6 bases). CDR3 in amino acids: CASTGGAGYSYTF. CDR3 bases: TGTGCCAGCACCGGGGGGGCAGGGTACAGCTACACCTTC.